This T cell receptor (beta chain) was observed in a study of OX40 agonist ivuxolimab in advanced cancers. At the level of the study: Partial responses were recorded for three patients, including one with hepatocellular carcinoma and two with cutaneous melanoma.

To note about this clone: As yet, its antigen is unknown.

Produced via immunoSEQ multiplex PCR; TCRdb's table is partial and in-frame only. The data show around 80,000 clones, with roughly 87% seen just once and roughly 0.18% held by the top ten. The CDR3 totals 17 residues. The junction had 13 bases not matched to a gene; V was cut back by 2 bases and J by 3 bases. The germline gives CDR1 GTSNPN, CDR2 SVGIG (reference sequence). Findings and caveats of the study: Average numbers of expanded clones were greater in CD8+ T cells than in CD4+. Dosing at 0.1 to 3.0 mg/kg was accompanied by clonal expansion of CD4+ and CD8+ blood T cells by week 6. The authors also found low normalized T-cell clonal expansion in some nonresponders.

The receptor was isolated from an adult with an advanced solid tumor such as melanoma, head and neck, liver or kidney cancer. The sequencing here drew on CD4+ or CD8+ T cells sorted from blood, taken in a trial of the OX40 agonist ivuxolimab. The chain joins TRBV30 to TRBJ1-2, with 9 nucleotides matching TRBD1. CDR3 amino acids: CAWSLAGTGNTYYGYTF. CDR3 sequence (DNA): TGTGCCTGGAGTCTCGCCGGGACAGGGAATACTTACTATGGCTACACCTTC.